These 14 T cell receptor beta chains were all obtained from the same sample, sequenced in a study of control samples from healthy donors and cancer patients (dated by TCRdb to 2020 to 2021). Library method: the immunoSEQ multiplex PCR assay. As stored in TCRdb, this immuneACCESS dataset retains in-frame rearrangements with V and J assigned. A fraction of the clones does not appear; measured against another copy, unresolved V genes explain less than half of the discrepancy, and the remainder lacks a known reason. The sample records 150,000 to 200,000 clones, around 90% of which are singletons. The top ten hold more than 10% of the sample. Sequencing was done on a sample of blood. The receptors shown here come from a young man in good health.

The rearrangement uses TRBV6-6 and TRBJ1-2; TRBD1 is a possible D gene (5 bases). With 7 bases removed from V and 8 bases from J, the gap between germline ends came to 20 bases. The CDR3 totals 14 residues. The germline V gene has CDR1 MNHNY and CDR2 SVGAGI (reference sequence). The chain's CDR3 is CASNLGGARGGYTF. DNA for the CDR3: TGTGCCAGCAACCTTGGGGGTGCCCGGGGGGGCTACACCTTC.

The CDR3 DNA sequence: TGTGCCATCAGTGCCAGCGGGCCAAGCACCGGGGAGCTGTTTTTT. The encoded protein is CAISASGPSTGELFF. J is TRBJ2-2 and V is TRBV10-3; maybe TRBD2 (6 bases). Germline V CDR1 and CDR2: ENHRY, SYGVKD. CDR3 size: 15 residues. V was shortened by 4 bases and J by 4 bases, with 13 bases between the two germline ends.

This chain connects TRBV15 to TRBJ2-3; unclear D gene. The CDR3 has 15 residues. V lost 0 bases and J lost 0, with 7 bases in between. Germline V gene sequence: CDR1 LNHNV, CDR2 YYDKDF (reference sequence). The CDR3 spells CATSRDGSSTDTQYF. The CDR3 bases are TGTGCCACCAGCAGAGACGGGTCTAGCACAGATACGCAGTATTTT.

CDR3 sequence: CASSPLQTGPNYGYTF. The CDR3, as DNA: TGTGCCAGCTCACCGCTCCAGACAGGGCCGAACTATGGCTACACCTTC. The V and J genes are TRBV18 and TRBJ1-2; 7 nucleotides match TRBD1. The CDR3 is made up of 16 amino acids. The germline CDR1 and CDR2 sequences are KGHSH and LQKENI. V lost 3 bases, J lost 2 bases, and 9 bases stayed unmatched.

The J gene is TRBJ2-2, the V gene TRBV14, with TRBD1 matching 7 bases. The ends lost 3 bases at V and 5 bases at J; junction bases unmatched: 3. Germline loops: CDR1 SGHDN, CDR2 FVKESK. The CDR3 is made up of 14 amino acids. The CDR3: CASSQTGWTGELFF. The CDR3 bases are TGTGCCAGCAGCCAGACAGGGTGGACCGGGGAGCTGTTTTTT.

This CDR3 is CASSIEKGIGELFF. CDR3 bases: TGTGCCAGTAGTATAGAGAAGGGGATCGGGGAGCTGTTTTTT. J is TRBJ2-2 and V is TRBV19; D might be TRBD1 (5 bases). V lost 0 bases to trimming and J lost 7 bases, with 9 bases between them. CDR1 is LNHDA, CDR2 SQIVND, per germline (reference sequence). The CDR3 runs 14 residues.

The chain couples TRBV29-1 to TRBJ2-3, with 8 positions matching TRBD1. The CDR3 length is 13 residues. Trimming removed 6 bases from V and 3 bases from J; junction bases left unmatched: 5. CDR1 is SQVTM, CDR2 ANQGSEA, per germline. CDR3 sequence: CSVTTGATDTQYF. The CDR3 bases are TGCAGCGTCACGACAGGGGCTACAGATACGCAGTATTTT.

The chain has TRBV19 and TRBJ2-7; D ambiguous. The V end was cut by 4 bases, the J end by 2 bases, with 12 bases between. Per the germline V gene, CDR1 is LNHDA and CDR2 is SQIVND (reference sequence). The CDR3 consists of 14 residues. CDR3 sequence (DNA): TGTGCCAGTAGTACTATGTCCGGAGCCTACGAGCAGTACTTC. Its protein is CASSTMSGAYEQYF.

The genes are TRBV7-9 and TRBJ1-2, with D uncertain. Looked up from germline, CDR1 is SEHNR and CDR2 is FQNEAQ (reference sequence). Trimming stripped 4 bases from V and 0 bases from J, with 9 bases between. The CDR3 is 14 residues long. The CDR3 is CASSSVATNYGYTF. DNA of the CDR3: TGTGCCAGCAGCTCCGTAGCGACTAACTATGGCTACACCTTC.

A single count supports this clone. The rearrangement joins TRBV5-1 to TRBJ1-2; D uncertain. Between the trimmed V and J ends, which lost 1 base and 8 bases, there was a span of 12 bases. There are 13 residues in the CDR3. Germline V CDR1 and CDR2: SGHRS, YFSETQ. The CDR3 sequence: CASSLTAYSGYTF. As DNA, the CDR3 is TGCGCCAGCAGCTTGACAGCTTATTCCGGCTACACCTTC. The entire variable domain, with the rest obtained from reference TRBV5-1 and TRBJ1-2, is as follows: KAGVTQTPRYLIKTRGQQVTLSCSPISGHRSVSWYQQTPGQGLQFLFEYFSETQRNKGNFPGRFSGRQFSNSRSEMNVSTLELGDSALYLCASSLTAYSGYTFGSGTRLTVV.

The chain recombines TRBV19 with TRBJ2-7; 9 positions agree with TRBD1. The CDR3 extends over 15 amino acids. V gave up 3 bases and J gave up 0 bases; unmatched junction bases: 3. CDR1 is LNHDA and CDR2 is SQIVND in the germline V gene (reference sequence). CDR3 residues: CASSIGTGTSYEQYF. CDR3 sequence (DNA): TGTGCCAGTAGTATTGGGACAGGGACCTCCTACGAGCAGTACTTC. The complete variable domain, with remaining parts taken from reference TRBV19 and TRBJ2-7, reads DGGITQSPKYLFRKEGQNVTLSCEQNLNHDAMYWYRQDPGQGLRLIYYSQIVNDFQKGDIAEGYSVSREKKESFPLTVTSAQKNPTAFYLCASSIGTGTSYEQYFGPGTRLTVT.

This chain connects TRBV29-1 to TRBJ1-1; 7 bases line up with TRBD1. CDR1 is SQVTM and CDR2 is ANQGSEA in the germline V gene. This CDR3 has 16 amino acids. Trimming took 8 bases from V and 4 from J; bases not matched to a gene: 19. This CDR3 reads CSSSRDSHFGLTEAFF. The CDR3 DNA follows: TGCAGCTCCAGTCGGGACAGCCATTTTGGACTCACTGAAGCTTTCTTT.

There are a few counts of this clone. This chain joins TRBV12-3 or TRBV12-4 and TRBJ2-3; possibly TRBD1 or TRBD2 for D (5 bases each). The CDR3 runs to 12 residues. Between the trimmed V and J ends, which lost 3 bases and 5 bases, there was a span of 6 bases. DNA of the CDR3: TGTGCCAGCAGTTTGGGGGTAGATACGCAGTATTTT. This sequence encodes CASSLGVDTQYF.

The chain employs TRBV19 and TRBJ1-1, with 9 bases fitting TRBD1. Germline V gene lookup returns CDR1 LNHDA and CDR2 SQIVND (reference sequence). Trimming removed 2 bases from V and 7 bases from J; junction bases left unmatched: 8. CDR3 size: 15 residues. The DNA of the CDR3 is TGTGCCAGTAGTATACAACAGGGGGCAGGGGTTGAAGCTTTCTTT. Translating gives CASSIQQGAGVEAFF.